These 5 T cell receptor beta chains were sequenced from one sample in a study of regulatory T cells in long-lasting Graves disease. Arm-PCR of CDR3 regions and iRepertoire HTBI primers were used to build TCR beta libraries. TCRdb re-derived calls from the multiplex PCR reads in MiXCR, one entry per CDR3 protein. The table includes roughly 500,000 distinct CDR3 sequences, roughly 14% detected once. The time point here: newly diagnosed GD, antithyroid drugs for less than 3 months. The authors made the TCR library using RNA they extracted from PBMCs. These same data were also listed under a study on T cells in Graves' hyperthyroidism and ophthalmopathy.

Specimen: peripheral blood mononuclear cells (PBMCs), collected at new diagnosis, from a patient treated with antithyroid drugs. These receptors came from a young man with Graves disease.

The V gene is TRBV27, the J gene TRBJ1-5, with 9 bases that match TRBD1. The CDR3 length is 14 residues. Germline V lookup: CDR1 MNHEY, CDR2 SMNVEV (reference sequence). Trimming took 6 bases from V and 5 from J; bases not matched to a gene: 5. CDR3 DNA: TGTGCCAGCAGACCTACAGGGGGCTATCAGCCCCAGCATTTT. Protein: CASRPTGGYQPQHF.

In its sample, this clonotype was seen a few times. This probably arose from a read error, given a far larger clone one base away. The chain recombines TRBV6-1 with TRBJ2-7; 8 bases match TRBD1. This CDR3 has 16 amino acids. Germline V gene sequence: CDR1 MNHNS, CDR2 SASEGT. V lost 4 bases to trimming and J lost 7 bases; unmatched junction nucleotides: 15. Here the CDR3 reads CASSGTSGGDYNEQYF. CDR3 nucleotide sequence: TGTGCCAGCAGTGGCACGTCAGGGGGCGACTACAATGAGCAGTACTTC.

This clonotype has a count of ten or more. This chain links TRBV12-3 or TRBV12-4 with TRBJ2-1, with 10 bases that match TRBD2. With 6 bases clipped from V and 7 bases from J, the junction kept 6 bases outside the gene matches. This CDR3 has 14 residues. The DNA for the CDR3 is TGTGCCAGCAGCCCGGGACTAGCGAGGAATGAGCAGTTCTTC. The encoded protein is CASSPGLARNEQFF.

This clonotype was counted ten times or more. This chain connects TRBV11-2 to TRBJ1-2; 9 nucleotides agree with TRBD1. The junction had 9 bases not matched to a gene; V was cut back by 3 bases and J by 7 bases. The CDR3 runs to 15 residues. The V gene's germline CDR1 is SGHAT and CDR2 FQNNGV. The CDR3 region is CASSFSFGTGFGYTF. DNA for the CDR3: TGTGCCAGCAGCTTCTCTTTCGGGACAGGGTTTGGCTACACCTTC.

This clonotype was picked up many times. The J gene is TRBJ2-1, the V gene TRBV3-1; D possibly corresponds to TRBD1 (6 bases). Germline assignment: CDR1 LGHDT and CDR2 YNNKEL (reference sequence). Trimming shortened V by 2 bases and J by 7 bases, and 12 bases separated the two germline ends. The CDR3 is made up of 14 amino acids. CDR3 protein: CASSQLQGTNEQFF. The CDR3 DNA follows: TGTGCCAGCAGCCAACTACAGGGAACGAATGAGCAGTTCTTC.